Below, 18 T cell receptor beta chains from the same sample are listed, as sequenced in a study of read filtering for tumor transcriptome and immune sequencing (dated by TCRdb to 2018 to 2021). The listed sequencing device is Illumina HiSeq 4000. TCR libraries were built from roughly 400 ng RNA with the Immunoverse kit, using molecular barcoded adaptors covering alpha/delta and beta/gamma chains. TCRdb's own reprocessing of the public reads used fastp at Q25 and MiXCR and kept productive beta chains. Rows are unified per CDR3 protein, each entry keeping the most common DNA and genes. The sample contains roughly 130,000 distinct CDR3 sequences, approximately 13% of them found a single time. 9.5% to 11% of the sample goes to the ten largest clones. Sample: a population of CD138-negative cells sorted from bone marrow. This sample's cell subset or site label indicates: bone marrow mononuclear cells depleted of CD138+ plasma/myeloma cells by negative magnetic selection. These receptors came from a donor aged 40 or older with multiple myeloma.

This clonotype was detected many times. The rearrangement uses TRBV4-2 and TRBJ1-2; the D gene is possibly TRBD1 (5 bases). The CDR3 runs to 14 residues. V lost 0 bases to trimming and J lost 6 bases, with 11 bases between them. Germline V gives CDR1 LGHNA, CDR2 YNFKEQ. CDR3 nucleotides: TGTGCCAGCAGCCAAGACAGGGTTGTTGATGGCTACACCTTC. Its protein is CASSQDRVVDGYTF.

The V call is TRBV12-3 or TRBV12-4, the J call TRBJ1-6; no clear D. This CDR3 is built from 14 residues. The germline V and J ends were trimmed by 3 bases and 8 bases, with 11 bases remaining between them. CDR3 protein: CASSFAGRDSPLHF. The CDR3 DNA is TGTGCCAGCAGTTTTGCGGGGAGGGATTCACCCCTCCACTTT.

This clonotype was seen many times. This chain connects TRBV6-1 to TRBJ2-1; D is undetermined. Germline CDR1 is MNHNS and CDR2 is SASEGT. The CDR3 sequence is 11 residues long. Trimming took 6 bases from V and 9 from J, leaving 9 bases between them. The CDR3 DNA reads as TGTGCCAGCAGAGGTAACACTGAGCAGTTCTTC. It translates to CASRGNTEQFF.

The sample holds many counts of this clonotype. V and J are TRBV6-5 and TRBJ2-6; 7 positions agree with TRBD1. CDR3 length equals 15 residues. Germline loops: CDR1 MNHEY, CDR2 SVGAGI. J gave up 2 bases and V 6 bases, and 4 bases lay outside the gene matches. CDR3 nucleotide sequence: TGTGCCAGCAGCTCCCAGGGGGCTGGGGCCAACGTCCTGACTTTC. It codes for CASSSQGAGANVLTF.

This clonotype was observed a few times. An end of the junction differs from the germline gene, which may be a read error. This rearrangement joins TRBV7-8 to TRBJ2-2; D not resolved. From germline, CDR1 is SGHVS and CDR2 FQNEAQ. The CDR3 is made up of 12 amino acids. CDR3 in DNA: TGTGCCAGCAGCCGTCTCAGACAAGAACTAAGGTTT. It encodes CASSRLRQELRF.

This clonotype was seen only once. Since a much larger clone is just one base distant, this may be a read error. The chain recombines TRBV9 with TRBJ2-6; 8 bases match TRBD1. There are 16 residues in the CDR3. With 3 bases clipped from V and 4 bases from J, the junction kept 6 bases outside the gene matches. Germline assignment: CDR1 SGDLS and CDR2 YYNGEE. The CDR3 here is CASSAQGALGANVLTF. The CDR3 DNA sequence: TGTGCCAGCAGCGCTCAGGGGGCATTGGGGGCCAACGTCCTGACTTTC.

This clonotype was recorded many times. The chain links TRBV29-1 to TRBJ2-5, with 7 bases aligning to TRBD1. J lost 2 bases, V lost 7 bases, and 4 bases had no gene match. The germline CDR1 and CDR2 sequences are SQVTM and ANQGSEA. CDR3 length: 12 amino acids. The CDR3 sequence is CSARDSQETQYF. CDR3 nucleotide sequence: TGCAGCGCCCGGGACAGTCAAGAGACCCAGTACTTC.

This clonotype appeared a few times. The chain employs TRBV14 and TRBJ1-3; unclear D gene. This CDR3 has 14 amino acids. Germline-derived CDR1 and CDR2 are SGHDN and FVKESK. V lost 5 bases, J lost 4 bases, and 12 bases lay in between. The CDR3 spells CASSNRNVGNTIYF. In DNA, the CDR3 is TGTGCCAGCAGCAACCGGAACGTCGGAAACACCATATATTTT.

Ten or more counts support this clonotype. The gene calls are TRBV5-6 and TRBJ1-5, with 10 bases that match TRBD1. The germline CDR1 and CDR2 sequences are SGHDT and YYEEEE. The CDR3 is made up of 15 amino acids. Trimming at V came to 4 bases and at J to 10 bases, leaving 11 bases not matched to a gene. The CDR3 DNA is TGTGCCAGCAGCGCGGGACAGGGGATTCGTTTCCCCCAGCATTTT. Translating gives CASSAGQGIRFPQHF. The full variable domain, with the rest looked up from reference TRBV5-6 and TRBJ1-5, is DAGVTQSPTHLIKTRGQQVTLRCSPKSGHDTVSWYQQALGQGPQFIFQYYEEEERQRGNFPDRFSGHQFPNYSSELNVNALLLGDSALYLCASSAGQGIRFPQHFGDGTRLSIL.

This clonotype was recorded many times. V usage is TRBV11-2 and J usage is TRBJ2-1, with D hard to call. Trimming left V 1 base short and J 4 bases short, with 11 bases between. Germline V gives CDR1 SGHAT, CDR2 FQNNGV. The CDR3 extends over 15 amino acids. CDR3 amino acids: CASSLGVAPYNEQFF. In DNA form, the CDR3 reads TGTGCCAGCAGCTTAGGAGTAGCACCGTACAATGAGCAGTTCTTC.

This clonotype was seen a handful of times. With a much larger clone just one base away, this may be a read error. The chain carries TRBV6-1 and TRBJ2-6; a weak D match, TRBD1 (6 bases). Trimming shortened V by 7 bases and J by 0 bases, and 13 bases separated the two germline ends. CDR1 is MNHNS and CDR2 is SASEGT in the germline V gene. The CDR3 length is 16 residues. The CDR3 sequence is CASTRTASSGANVLTF. The CDR3 coding sequence is TGTGCCAGCACTCGGACAGCGAGCTCTGGGGCCAACGTCCTGACTTTC.

This chain joins TRBV7-4 and TRBJ2-1, with D uncertain. This CDR3 comprises 14 residues. From germline, CDR1 is SGHVT and CDR2 SQSDAQ. Trimming removed 5 bases from V and 8 bases from J, with 16 bases in between. CDR3 loop: CASSPGESDHEQFF. The DNA for the CDR3 is TGTGCCAGCAGCCCCGGAGAAAGTGATCATGAGCAGTTCTTC.

There are many counts of this clonotype. The J gene is TRBJ2-1, the V gene TRBV15, with 9 bases aligning to TRBD2. The CDR3 runs 16 residues. Germline CDR1 reads LNHNV; CDR2 reads YYDKDF (reference sequence). V lost 3 bases to trimming and J lost 8 bases; unmatched junction nucleotides: 11. The CDR3 nucleotides read TGTGCCACCAGCAGGGGGGCGGCGGGAGGGCCCTATGAGCAGTTCTTC. This codes for CATSRGAAGGPYEQFF.

Ten or more counts support this clonotype. The chain recombines TRBV10-3 with TRBJ2-2; D unresolved. The CDR3 runs 16 residues. Trimming removed 0 bases at V and 4 bases at J, with 12 bases between. Germline loops: CDR1 ENHRY, CDR2 SYGVKD. As DNA, the CDR3 is TGTGCCATCAGTGAGTCGATAAGTGGGATCACCGGGGAGCTGTTTTTT. Its translation is CAISESISGITGELFF.

This clonotype has ten or more counts. The chain has TRBV3-1 and TRBJ2-1; perhaps D is TRBD1 or TRBD2 (6 bases each). The CDR3 is made up of 15 amino acids. V dropped 4 bases and J dropped 4 bases, with 14 bases sitting between them. Germline loops: CDR1 LGHDT, CDR2 YNNKEL (reference sequence). CDR3 amino acids: CASSPRDTQYNEQFF. The CDR3 coding sequence is TGTGCCAGCAGCCCGCGGGACACACAATACAATGAGCAGTTCTTC.

The table lists this clonotype with many counts. The chain uses TRBV20-1 and TRBJ2-5; D not resolved. The CDR3 totals 10 residues. The germline gives CDR1 DFQATT, CDR2 SNEGSKA (reference sequence). V shed 4 bases and J shed 0 bases, with 0 bases lying between them. CDR3 nucleotide sequence: TGCAGTGCTAACCAAGAGACCCAGTACTTC. As protein: CSANQETQYF.

The chain uses TRBV3-1 and TRBJ2-2, with D perhaps assigned TRBD1 or TRBD2 (6 bases each). The V end was cut by 0 bases, the J end by 4 bases, with 21 bases between. The CDR3 is made up of 19 amino acids. CDR1 is LGHDT and CDR2 is YNNKEL in the germline V gene (reference sequence). CDR3 DNA sequence: TGTGCCAGCAGCCAAGAAGGGTGGGGGGCCTCGTTTGTCACCGGGGAGCTGTTTTTT. It encodes CASSQEGWGASFVTGELFF.

This clonotype was recorded many times. The rearrangement uses TRBV5-1 and TRBJ1-5, with D possibly TRBD1 on 5 matching bases. The germline V gene encodes CDR1 SGHRS and CDR2 YFSETQ. This CDR3 is built from 15 residues. The V gene lost 2 bases and the J gene lost 2 bases, with 11 bases spanning the gap. DNA for the CDR3: TGCGCCAGCAGCTTAGGGGAGGGTGGCAATCAGCCCCAGCATTTT. It is translated as CASSLGEGGNQPQHF.